The 17 T cell receptor beta chains in this list originate from one sample, sequenced in a study of blood T cell repertoires in COVID-19. Method: immunoSEQ multiplex PCR; TCRdb's copy keeps in-frame clones and lacks some. Of 100,000 to 150,000 clones in the sample, around 82% were seen once. The sequenced sample was peripheral blood. Receptors originate from a man under 40 with COVID-19, enrolled during active disease.

This clone was counted a few times. The chain joins TRBV6-5 to TRBJ2-7; D perhaps matches TRBD1 (6 bases). Deletions cut 11 bases from V and 0 bases from J, with 14 bases between. The germline CDR1 and CDR2 sequences are MNHEY and SVGAGI. The CDR3 extends over 13 amino acids. CDR3 region: CARTAPNSYEQYF. The CDR3 DNA reads TGTGCCCGGACAGCGCCGAACTCCTACGAGCAGTACTTC.

The chain is built from TRBV4-3 and TRBJ2-7, with D possibly being TRBD1 (6 bases). V lost 2 bases, J lost 3 bases, and 8 bases lay in between. The CDR3 is 13 residues long. From germline, CDR1 is LGHNA and CDR2 YSLEER. For the CDR3, the DNA is TGCGCCAGCAGCCAACAAGGGGGCTACGAGCAGTACTTC. It yields the protein CASSQQGGYEQYF.

V is TRBV9 and J is TRBJ2-7, with TRBD1 identical over 7 bases. CDR1 and CDR2 (germline): SGDLS, YYNGEE. With 0 bases clipped from V and 7 bases from J, the junction kept 7 bases outside the gene matches. CDR3 length: 14 residues. Here the CDR3 reads CASSVEGQWGEQYF. The CDR3 DNA reads TGTGCCAGCAGCGTAGAGGGACAGTGGGGGGAGCAGTACTTC. Variable domain in full (rest from reference TRBV9 and TRBJ2-7): DSGVTQTPKHLITATGQRVTLRCSPRSGDLSVYWYQQSLDQGLQFLIQYYNGEERAKGNILERFSAQQFPDLHSELNLSSLELGDSALYFCASSVEGQWGEQYFGPGTRLTVT.

The V call is TRBV7-2, the J call TRBJ2-3, with 7 bases identical to TRBD1. Per the germline V gene, CDR1 is SGHTA and CDR2 is FQGNSA. The CDR3 is made up of 15 amino acids. Trimming removed 5 bases from V and 3 bases from J; junction bases left unmatched: 8. CDR3 sequence (DNA): TGTGCCAGCAGCAGACAAGGCAGGGGGACAGATACGCAGTATTTT. It is translated as CASSRQGRGTDTQYF. The entire variable domain, with the rest obtained from reference TRBV7-2 and TRBJ2-3, is as follows: GAGVSQSPSNKVTEKGKDVELRCDPISGHTALYWYRQSLGQGLEFLIYFQGNSAPDKSGLPSDRFSAERTGGSVSTLTIQRTQQEDSAVYLCASSRQGRGTDTQYFGPGTRLTVL.

The J gene is TRBJ1-6, the V gene TRBV27; no clear D. This CDR3 has 15 residues. Deletions cut 3 bases from V and 5 bases from J, with 11 bases between. Per germline, CDR1 MNHEY and CDR2 SMNVEV (reference sequence). The chain's CDR3 is CASSLAAVNNSPLHF. In DNA, the CDR3 is TGTGCCAGCAGTTTGGCGGCTGTGAATAATTCACCCCTCCACTTT.

V usage is TRBV7-9 and J usage is TRBJ2-7; D call uncertain. Trimming took 3 bases from V and 6 from J, leaving 6 bases between them. The germline gives CDR1 SEHNR, CDR2 FQNEAQ (reference sequence). There are 11 residues in the CDR3. CDR3 bases: TGTGCCAGCAGCTTTAGCAGCGAGCAGTACTTC. This gives the protein CASSFSSEQYF. The full variable domain, in which reference TRBV7-9 and TRBJ2-7 provide the parts outside the CDR3, is DTGVSQNPRHKITKRGQNVTFRCDPISEHNRLYWYRQTLGQGPEFLTYFQNEAQLEKSRLLSDRFSAERPKGSFSTLEIQRTEQGDSAMYLCASSFSSEQYFGPGTRLTVT.

This clone was seen only a few times. CDR3 amino acids: CASSPTGGRYTGELFF. In nucleotides, the CDR3 is TGTGCCAGCAGCCCTACGGGGGGCAGGTACACCGGGGAGCTGTTTTTT. V is TRBV7-9 and J is TRBJ2-2; a possible D gene is TRBD2 (7 bases). The CDR3 totals 16 residues. Deletions cut 5 bases from V and 3 bases from J, with 16 bases between. The germline V gene encodes CDR1 SEHNR and CDR2 FQNEAQ (reference sequence).

This clone was observed a few times. CDR3 sequence reads: CASSRDPGTPHLYNEQFF. The CDR3 DNA is TGTGCCAGTAGTAGGGACCCCGGGACTCCCCATCTGTACAATGAGCAGTTCTTC. V and J are TRBV19 and TRBJ2-1; TRBD2 might be the D (6 bases). The CDR3 extends over 18 amino acids. The V end lost 4 bases, the J end lost 4 bases, and 23 bases lay between the germline ends. Germline CDR1 reads LNHDA; CDR2 reads SQIVND (reference sequence).

The CDR3 DNA is TGTGCCTGGAGTGTCGGAGGGGCGGGAAACACCATATATTTT. It yields the protein CAWSVGGAGNTIYF. This chain uses TRBV30 with TRBJ1-3, with D perhaps matching TRBD1 (5 bases). This CDR3 has 14 amino acids. The germline V gene has CDR1 GTSNPN and CDR2 SVGIG (reference sequence). Trimming removed 0 bases at V and 4 bases at J, with 10 bases between.

The J gene is TRBJ1-2, the V gene TRBV12-3 or TRBV12-4; a weak D match, TRBD1 (6 bases). CDR3 length: 13 residues. V gave up 5 bases and J gave up 6 bases, with 13 bases separating them. This CDR3 reads CASSPQDSDGYTF. The CDR3 coding sequence is TGTGCCAGCAGTCCACAGGACAGCGATGGCTACACCTTC.

The gene calls are TRBV7-9 and TRBJ1-4, with 10 bases lining up with TRBD1. This CDR3 has 14 residues. J lost 5 bases, V lost 6 bases, and 3 bases had no gene match. The germline gives CDR1 SEHNR, CDR2 FQNEAQ (reference sequence). The CDR3 DNA sequence: TGTGCCAGCAGTACGGGACAGGGGAATGAAAAACTGTTTTTT. This codes for CASSTGQGNEKLFF.

The chain uses TRBV7-8 and TRBJ2-5, with D perhaps TRBD1 (7 bases). Germline-derived CDR1 and CDR2 are SGHVS and FQNEAQ. V was cut by 0 bases and J by 5 bases, with 19 bases left in between. The length of the CDR3 is 17 residues. For the CDR3, the DNA is TGTGCCAGCAGCTTAGCGCGTTGGAGGGGGCGTCAGGAGACCCAGTACTTC. Its translation: CASSLARWRGRQETQYF.

The chain carries TRBV6-2 or TRBV6-3 and TRBJ2-6; 7 positions match TRBD1. Germline loops: CDR1 MNHEY, CDR2 SVGEGT. The CDR3 extends over 15 amino acids. The V and J ends lost 6 bases and 0 bases, in that order; junction bases with no gene match: 2. This CDR3 is CASSNRGSGANVLTF. The CDR3, as DNA: TGTGCCAGCAGCAACAGGGGCTCTGGGGCCAACGTCCTGACTTTC.

As regards this clone: A read error may produce the germline difference seen at one junction end. V gene TRBV19 combines with J gene TRBJ2-7, with a possible D match to TRBD2 (6 bases). The CDR3 spans 14 residues. Germline V gene lookup returns CDR1 LNHDA and CDR2 SQIVND (reference sequence). The CDR3 region has the DNA TGTGCCAGTAGTCTAAGGACTAACTCCTACGAGCAATACTTC. Residues: CASSLRTNSYEQYF.

This chain joins TRBV11-2 and TRBJ2-7; TRBD1 matches 10 bases. With V trimmed by 4 bases and J by 1 base, 1 base remained unmatched. CDR1 and CDR2 (germline): SGHAT, FQNNGV. CDR3 length equals 14 residues. In DNA, the CDR3 is TGTGCCAGCAGCTCGGACAGGGGGTCCTACGAGCAGTACTTC. This codes for CASSSDRGSYEQYF. Looking up the rest from reference TRBV11-2 and TRBJ2-7 gives the full variable domain: EAGVAQSPRYKIIEKRQSVAFWCNPISGHATLYWYQQILGQGPKLLIQFQNNGVVDDSQLPKDRFSAERLKGVDSTLKIQPAKLEDSAVYLCASSSDRGSYEQYFGPGTRLTVT.

This clone occurred once. This chain links TRBV11-3 with TRBJ2-1; 15 positions agree with TRBD2. The V gene end was trimmed by 5 bases and the J gene end by 9 bases; junction bases not matched to a gene: 8. This CDR3 contains 16 residues. Germline lookup yields CDR1 SGHNT and CDR2 YENEEA. CDR3 nucleotide sequence: TGTGCCAGCAGCACCGGGACTAGCGGGAGGTTTAGTGAGCAGTTCTTC. It translates to CASSTGTSGRFSEQFF.

This chain uses TRBV11-2 with TRBJ2-3; the match to TRBD2 covers 16 bases. The ends lost 5 bases at V and 3 bases at J; junction bases unmatched: 5. This CDR3 is 17 amino acids long. Germline V gene sequence: CDR1 SGHAT, CDR2 FQNNGV. CDR3 residues: CASSRGLAGGYTDTQYF. For the CDR3, the DNA is TGTGCCAGCAGCCGGGGACTAGCGGGGGGGTATACAGATACGCAGTATTTT.